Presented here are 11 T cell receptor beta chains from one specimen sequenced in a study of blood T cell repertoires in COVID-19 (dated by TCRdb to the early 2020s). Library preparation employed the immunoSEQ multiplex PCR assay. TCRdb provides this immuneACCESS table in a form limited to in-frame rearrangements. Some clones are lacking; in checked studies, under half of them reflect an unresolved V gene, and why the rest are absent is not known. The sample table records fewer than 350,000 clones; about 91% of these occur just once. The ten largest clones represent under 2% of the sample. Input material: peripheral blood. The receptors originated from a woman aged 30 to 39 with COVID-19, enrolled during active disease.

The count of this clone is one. The CDR3 DNA follows: TGTGCCAGCAGTACAGGGGTTTATGGCTACACCTTC. This translates into CASSTGVYGYTF. This chain links TRBV12-3 or TRBV12-4 with TRBJ1-2; 7 bases align to TRBD1. There are 12 residues in the CDR3. Germline trimming cut 5 bases from V and 5 bases from J; bases unmatched to any gene: 2.

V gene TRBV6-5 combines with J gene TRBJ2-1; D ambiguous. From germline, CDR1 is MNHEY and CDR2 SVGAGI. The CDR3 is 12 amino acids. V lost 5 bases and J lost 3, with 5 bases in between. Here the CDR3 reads CASSPSYNEQFF. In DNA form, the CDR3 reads TGTGCCAGCAGTCCTAGCTACAATGAGCAGTTCTTC.

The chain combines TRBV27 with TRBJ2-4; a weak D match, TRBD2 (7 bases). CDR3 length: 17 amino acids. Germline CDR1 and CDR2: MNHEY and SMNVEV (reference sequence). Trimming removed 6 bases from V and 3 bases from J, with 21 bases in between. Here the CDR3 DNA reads TGTGCCAGCAGGCCTTCAGTAGGGGGGGGGATCAAAAACATTCAGTACTTC. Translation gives CASRPSVGGGIKNIQYF.

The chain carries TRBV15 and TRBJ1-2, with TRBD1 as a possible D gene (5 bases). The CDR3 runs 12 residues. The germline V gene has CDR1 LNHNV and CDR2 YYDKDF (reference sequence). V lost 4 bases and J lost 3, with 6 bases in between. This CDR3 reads CATSKGYYGYTF. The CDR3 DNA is TGTGCCACCAGCAAGGGGTACTATGGCTACACCTTC.

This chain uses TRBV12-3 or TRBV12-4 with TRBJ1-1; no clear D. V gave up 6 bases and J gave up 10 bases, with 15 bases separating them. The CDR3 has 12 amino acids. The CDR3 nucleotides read TGTGCCAGCAGCCACAGTGCTTCTGCAGCTTTCTTT. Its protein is CASSHSASAAFF.

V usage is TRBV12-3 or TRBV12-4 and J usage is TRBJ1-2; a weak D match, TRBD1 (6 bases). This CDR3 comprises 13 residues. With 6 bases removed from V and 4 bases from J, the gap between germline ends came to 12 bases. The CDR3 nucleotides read TGTGCCAGCAGCCTGACAGGTACCTATGGCTACACCTTC. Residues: CASSLTGTYGYTF.

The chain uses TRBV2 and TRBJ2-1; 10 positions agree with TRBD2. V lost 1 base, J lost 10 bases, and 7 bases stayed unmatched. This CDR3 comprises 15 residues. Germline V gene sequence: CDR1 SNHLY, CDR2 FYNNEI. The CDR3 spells CASSEGLAGAGEQFF. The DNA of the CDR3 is TGTGCCAGCAGTGAAGGGCTAGCGGGGGCCGGAGAGCAGTTCTTC.

CDR3 in amino acids: CASSIDSGGALKNEQFF. CDR3 nucleotides: TGTGCCAGTAGTATAGATTCCGGGGGGGCCCTAAAAAATGAGCAGTTCTTC. The V and J genes are TRBV19 and TRBJ2-1, with 8 bases matching TRBD2. Germline V gene sequence: CDR1 LNHDA, CDR2 SQIVND (reference sequence). The CDR3 covers 17 residues. V lost 0 bases to trimming and J lost 7 bases; unmatched junction nucleotides: 11.

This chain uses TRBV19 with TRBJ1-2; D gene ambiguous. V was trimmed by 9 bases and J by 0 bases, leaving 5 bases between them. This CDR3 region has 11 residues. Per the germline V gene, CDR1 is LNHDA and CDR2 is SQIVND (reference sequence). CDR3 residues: CASEANYGYTF. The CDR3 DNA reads TGTGCCAGCGAGGCTAACTATGGCTACACCTTC.

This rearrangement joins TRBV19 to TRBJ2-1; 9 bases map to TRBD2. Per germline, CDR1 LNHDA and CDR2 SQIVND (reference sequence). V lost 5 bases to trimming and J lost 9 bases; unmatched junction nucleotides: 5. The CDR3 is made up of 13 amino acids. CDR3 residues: CASSPRGGREQFF. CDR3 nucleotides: TGTGCCAGTAGTCCGCGGGGGGGACGTGAGCAGTTCTTC.

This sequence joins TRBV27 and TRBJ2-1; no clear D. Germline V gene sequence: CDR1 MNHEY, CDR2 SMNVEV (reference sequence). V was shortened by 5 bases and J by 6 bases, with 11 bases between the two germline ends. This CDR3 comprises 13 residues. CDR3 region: CASSPSGRNEQFF. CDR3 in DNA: TGTGCCAGCAGTCCATCGGGTCGCAATGAGCAGTTCTTC.